The 6 T cell receptor beta chains presented below share a single source sample, sequenced in a study of CD8 T cells in Susac syndrome. With random hexamers, 0.5 to 1 ug RNA was reverse transcribed. One entry per CDR3 protein results from TCRdb running MiXCR on the immunoSEQ multiplex PCR reads. The profile shows over 100,000 distinct CDR3 sequences, around 95% of them singletons. The source material was CD4+ T cells from PBMCs. The receptors were sampled from a human donor in good health.

The chain uses TRBV12-3 or TRBV12-4 and TRBJ1-2; D might be TRBD1 (5 bases). The CDR3 length is 13 residues. The V and J ends lost 3 bases and 4 bases respectively, with 9 bases between them. CDR3 nucleotide sequence: TGTGCCAGCAGTTTGCAGGGTTCCTATGGCTACACCTTC. As protein: CASSLQGSYGYTF.

This clonotype appeared once. This chain uses TRBV27 with TRBJ2-3, with 11 bases that match TRBD2. The germline CDR1 and CDR2 sequences are MNHEY and SMNVEV (reference sequence). The CDR3 is 18 residues long. V was pared by 5 bases and J by 1 base, with 11 bases of the junction left unmatched. CDR3 loop: CASSPITLAGGRTDTQYF. CDR3 nucleotide sequence: TGTGCCAGCAGTCCAATCACGTTAGCGGGGGGGCGCACAGATACGCAGTATTTT.

The chain recombines TRBV12-3 or TRBV12-4 with TRBJ2-5; D is undetermined. The CDR3 is 14 amino acids. V gave up 7 bases and J gave up 5 bases, with 17 bases separating them. This CDR3 reads CASTQTTRLETQYF. The CDR3 coding sequence is TGTGCCAGCACCCAGACCACGAGGTTGGAGACCCAGTACTTC.

V and J are TRBV5-6 and TRBJ2-2; TRBD1 matches 7 bases. From germline, CDR1 is SGHDT and CDR2 YYEEEE. The V and J ends lost 2 bases and 6 bases, in that order; junction bases with no gene match: 7. This CDR3 has 15 residues. Here the CDR3 reads CASSFYDRVAGELFF. Here the CDR3 DNA reads TGTGCCAGCAGCTTCTATGACAGGGTGGCCGGGGAGCTGTTTTTT.

V and J are TRBV2 and TRBJ1-2, with no clear D. Germline CDR1 is SNHLY and CDR2 is FYNNEI. CDR3 length: 14 residues. Trimming took 1 base from V and 8 from J, leaving 14 bases between them. CDR3 sequence reads: CASSEVGVAGGYTF. The CDR3 nucleotides read TGTGCCAGCAGTGAAGTCGGGGTGGCGGGCGGCTACACCTTC. The variable domain in full, with the rest retrieved from reference TRBV2 and TRBJ1-2, is EPEVTQTPSHQVTQMGQEVILRCVPISNHLYFYWYRQILGQKVEFLVSFYNNEISEKSEIFDDQFSVERPDGSNFTLKIRSTKLEDSAMYFCASSEVGVAGGYTFGSGTRLTVV.

The chain employs TRBV6-5 and TRBJ1-3; possibly TRBD1 for D (6 bases). The CDR3 length is 15 residues. Per the germline V gene, CDR1 is MNHEY and CDR2 is SVGAGI. V dropped 6 bases and J dropped 4 bases, with 16 bases sitting between them. CDR3 in amino acids: CASRSDRRSGNTIYF. The CDR3, as DNA: TGTGCCAGCAGATCCGACAGGCGCTCGGGAAACACCATATATTTT.